This T cell receptor (beta chain) emerged from a study of beta chain features in type 1 diabetes. Concerning this clone: Its antigen is not known.

The investigators reverse transcribed all of the isolated RNA, so they sequenced expressed TCRB transcripts. Generated by immunoSEQ multiplex PCR, the TCRdb table keeps only in-frame clones and is missing some. The sample lists a few hundred thousand clones; over 9.5% were seen once. Overall study results and limits: For cells with high TCR expression, cDNA sequencing could yield over-representation. TCRB CDR3s from Type 1 diabetes patients were moderately but significantly shorter in all four CD4+ subsets.

Losses at the gene ends were 4 bases for V and 3 bases for J; bases not matched to a gene: 3. Germline CDR1 is SGHTA and CDR2 is FQGTGA. This CDR3 has 13 amino acids. Every single donor gave one heparinised blood draw, and these averaged about 110 mL. Sequencing was done on a sample of naive CD4+ T cells from blood. The chain couples TRBV7-3 to TRBJ2-7; TRBD1 aligns across 7 bases. The clonotype comes from a young woman with type 1 diabetes. The CDR3 sequence is CASSSRDSYEQYF. As DNA, the CDR3 is TGTGCCAGCAGCTCACGGGACAGCTACGAGCAGTACTTC.